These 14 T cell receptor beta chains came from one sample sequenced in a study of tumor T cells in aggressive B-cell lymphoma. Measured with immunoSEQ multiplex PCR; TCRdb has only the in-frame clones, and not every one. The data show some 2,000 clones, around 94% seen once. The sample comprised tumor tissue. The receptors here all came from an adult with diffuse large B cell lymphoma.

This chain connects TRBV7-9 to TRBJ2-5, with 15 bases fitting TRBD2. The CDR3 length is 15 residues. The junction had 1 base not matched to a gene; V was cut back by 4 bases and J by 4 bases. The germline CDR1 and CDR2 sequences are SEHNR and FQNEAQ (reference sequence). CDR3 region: CASSWTSGRAETQYF. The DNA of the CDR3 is TGTGCCAGCAGCTGGACTAGCGGGAGGGCAGAGACCCAGTACTTC.

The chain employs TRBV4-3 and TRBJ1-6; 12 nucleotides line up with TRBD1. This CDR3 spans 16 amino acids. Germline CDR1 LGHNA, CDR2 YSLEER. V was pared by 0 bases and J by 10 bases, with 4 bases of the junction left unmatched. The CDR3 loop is CASSQDPGTGGSPLHF. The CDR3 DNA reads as TGCGCCAGCAGCCAAGATCCCGGGACAGGGGGCTCACCCCTCCACTTT.

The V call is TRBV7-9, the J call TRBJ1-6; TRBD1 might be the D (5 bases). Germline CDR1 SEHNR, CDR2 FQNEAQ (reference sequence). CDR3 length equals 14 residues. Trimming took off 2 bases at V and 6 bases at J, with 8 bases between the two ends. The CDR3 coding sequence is TGTGCCAGCAGCTTAAAGGGGTTTAATTCACCCCTCCACTTT. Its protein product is CASSLKGFNSPLHF.

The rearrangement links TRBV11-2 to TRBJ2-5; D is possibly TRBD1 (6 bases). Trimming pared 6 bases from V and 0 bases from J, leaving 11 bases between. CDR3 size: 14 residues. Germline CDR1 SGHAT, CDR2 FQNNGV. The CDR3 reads CASRNREYQETQYF. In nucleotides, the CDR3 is TGTGCCAGCAGAAACAGGGAGTACCAAGAGACCCAGTACTTC.

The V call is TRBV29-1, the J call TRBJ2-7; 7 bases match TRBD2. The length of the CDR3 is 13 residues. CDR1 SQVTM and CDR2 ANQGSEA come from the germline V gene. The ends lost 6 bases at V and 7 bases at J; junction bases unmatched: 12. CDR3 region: CSVLRLAIGEQYF. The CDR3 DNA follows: TGCAGCGTCCTACGACTAGCTATAGGGGAGCAGTACTTC.

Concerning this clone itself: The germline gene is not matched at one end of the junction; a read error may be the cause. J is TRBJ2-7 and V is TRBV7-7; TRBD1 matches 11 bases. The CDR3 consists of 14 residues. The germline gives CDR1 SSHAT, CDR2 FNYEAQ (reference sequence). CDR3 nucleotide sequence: TGTGCTAGCAGCCCGGGACAGGGGGATTACGAGCAGTACTTC. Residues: CASSPGQGDYEQYF.

CDR3 in amino acids: CASSFISSTDTQYF. The CDR3 nucleotides read TGTGCCAGCAGCTTCATTAGTAGCACAGATACGCAGTATTTT. The chain carries TRBV7-9 and TRBJ2-3, with no clear D. The CDR3 runs to 14 residues. V gave up 3 bases and J gave up 0 bases, with 7 bases separating them. Germline V lookup: CDR1 SEHNR, CDR2 FQNEAQ (reference sequence).

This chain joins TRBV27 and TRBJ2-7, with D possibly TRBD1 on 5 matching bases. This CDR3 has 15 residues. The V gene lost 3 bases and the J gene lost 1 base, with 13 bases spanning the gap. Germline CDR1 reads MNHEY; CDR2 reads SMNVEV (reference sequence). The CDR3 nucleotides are TGTGCCAGCAGTTTTGGGCAGGGCCTATCCTACGAGCAGTACTTC. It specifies CASSFGQGLSYEQYF.

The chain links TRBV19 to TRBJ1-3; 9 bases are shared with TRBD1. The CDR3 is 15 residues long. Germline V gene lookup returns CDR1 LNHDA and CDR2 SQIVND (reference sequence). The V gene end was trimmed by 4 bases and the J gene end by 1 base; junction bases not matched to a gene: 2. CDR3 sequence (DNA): TGTGCCAGTAGTACGGACAGGGGTTCTGGAAACACCATATATTTT. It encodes CASSTDRGSGNTIYF.

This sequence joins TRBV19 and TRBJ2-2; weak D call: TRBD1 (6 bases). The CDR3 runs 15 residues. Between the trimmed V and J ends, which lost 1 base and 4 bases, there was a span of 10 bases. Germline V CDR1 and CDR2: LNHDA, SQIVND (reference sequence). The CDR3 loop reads CASSIVGGITGELFF. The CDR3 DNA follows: TGTGCCAGTAGTATAGTTGGGGGCATCACCGGGGAGCTGTTTTTT.

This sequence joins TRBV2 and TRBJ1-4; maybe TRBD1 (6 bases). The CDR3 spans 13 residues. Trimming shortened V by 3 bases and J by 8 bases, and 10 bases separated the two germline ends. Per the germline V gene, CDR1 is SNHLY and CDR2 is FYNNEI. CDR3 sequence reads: CASSDWTEEKLFF. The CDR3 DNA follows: TGTGCCAGCAGTGATTGGACAGAAGAAAAACTGTTTTTT. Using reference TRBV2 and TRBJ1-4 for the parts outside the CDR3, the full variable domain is EPEVTQTPSHQVTQMGQEVILRCVPISNHLYFYWYRQILGQKVEFLVSFYNNEISEKSEIFDDQFSVERPDGSNFTLKIRSTKLEDSAMYFCASSDWTEEKLFFGSGTQLSVL.

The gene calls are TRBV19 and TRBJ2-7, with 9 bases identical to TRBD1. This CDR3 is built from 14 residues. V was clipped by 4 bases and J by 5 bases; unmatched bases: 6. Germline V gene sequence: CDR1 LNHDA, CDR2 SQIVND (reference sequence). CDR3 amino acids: CASSKTGTGNEQYF. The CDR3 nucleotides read TGTGCCAGTAGTAAAACCGGGACAGGGAACGAGCAGTACTTC. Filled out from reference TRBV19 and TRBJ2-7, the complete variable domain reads DGGITQSPKYLFRKEGQNVTLSCEQNLNHDAMYWYRQDPGQGLRLIYYSQIVNDFQKGDIAEGYSVSREKKESFPLTVTSAQKNPTAFYLCASSKTGTGNEQYFGPGTRLTVT.

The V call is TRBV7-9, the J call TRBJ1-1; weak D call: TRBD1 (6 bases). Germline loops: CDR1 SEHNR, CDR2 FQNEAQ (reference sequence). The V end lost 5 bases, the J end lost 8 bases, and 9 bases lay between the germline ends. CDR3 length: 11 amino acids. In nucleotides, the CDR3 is TGTGCCAGCAGCCTAACAGGGGAAGCTTTCTTT. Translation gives CASSLTGEAFF. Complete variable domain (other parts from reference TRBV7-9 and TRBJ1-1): DTGVSQNPRHKITKRGQNVTFRCDPISEHNRLYWYRQTLGQGPEFLTYFQNEAQLEKSRLLSDRFSAERPKGSFSTLEIQRTEQGDSAMYLCASSLTGEAFFGQGTRLTVV.

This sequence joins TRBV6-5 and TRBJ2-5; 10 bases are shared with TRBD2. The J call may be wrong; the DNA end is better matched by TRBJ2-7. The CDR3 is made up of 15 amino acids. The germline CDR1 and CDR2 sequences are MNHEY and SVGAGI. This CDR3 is CASSYSLAGAYEQYF. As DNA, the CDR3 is TGTGCCAGCAGTTACTCCCTAGCGGGAGCCTACGAGCAGTACTTC.